This T cell receptor beta chain was sequenced in a study of blood T cell repertoires in COVID-19. Original methodology: It was from reference gene primer amplification that nucleated cell counts were estimated. Assay used: immunoSEQ multiplex PCR; TCRdb lists only in-frame clones, some missing. V, J and clone size are those of that table, while D and trimming were read from the DNA. The table has 200,000 to 250,000 clones, around 82% seen once. Sequences were obtained from peripheral blood. This clonotype was obtained from a woman in her seventies with acute or convalescent COVID-19.

This chain's CDR3 is CASSYGQGRLGTEAFF. The CDR3 bases are TGCGCCAGCAGTTATGGACAGGGAAGGTTGGGCACTGAAGCTTTCTTT. V and J are TRBV5-1 and TRBJ1-1; 8 positions agree with TRBD1. V was pared by 5 bases and J by 4 bases, with 13 bases of the junction left unmatched. This CDR3 has 16 amino acids. Germline V gene lookup returns CDR1 SGHRS and CDR2 YFSETQ.